One sample yielded the 27 T cell receptor beta chains listed below, sequenced in a study of shared clonotypes between healthy human individuals. Produced via immunoSEQ multiplex PCR; TCRdb's table is partial and in-frame only. The table shows about 610,000 clones, with approximately 97% occurring only once. Sequenced sample: naive CD4+ T cells sorted from blood. Subset denoted: CD45RA+ positively selected. These receptors were obtained from a woman aged 25 to 39 in good health.

This chain links TRBV29-1 with TRBJ1-1; D remains unclear. Germline V lookup: CDR1 SQVTM, CDR2 ANQGSEA. Trimming took off 6 bases at V and 11 bases at J, with 10 bases between the two ends. The CDR3 covers 9 residues. The CDR3 sequence is CSVGPAAFF. CDR3 bases: TGCAGCGTCGGACCAGCGGCTTTCTTT.

This chain connects TRBV5-1 to TRBJ2-3, with TRBD1 matching 10 bases. The ends lost 4 bases at V and 0 bases at J; junction bases unmatched: 8. Germline values: CDR1 SGHRS, CDR2 YFSETQ. The CDR3 length is 17 residues. The CDR3 region is CASSRTGGVASTDTQYF. The CDR3 DNA is TGCGCCAGCAGCCGGACAGGGGGAGTTGCTAGCACAGATACGCAGTATTTT. The whole variable domain, filled in from reference TRBV5-1 and TRBJ2-3, reads KAGVTQTPRYLIKTRGQQVTLSCSPISGHRSVSWYQQTPGQGLQFLFEYFSETQRNKGNFPGRFSGRQFSNSRSEMNVSTLELGDSALYLCASSRTGGVASTDTQYFGPGTRLTVL.

This clone was counted a single time. This chain links TRBV11-2 with TRBJ1-4, with D tentatively TRBD1 (5 bases). V lost 7 bases and J 7 bases, leaving 19 bases between the germline ends. Germline lookup yields CDR1 SGHAT and CDR2 FQNNGV. The CDR3 spans 15 residues. CDR3: CASTETRVEGEKLFF. The CDR3, as DNA: TGTGCCAGCACCGAAACCAGGGTAGAGGGTGAAAAACTGTTTTTT.

This chain's CDR3 is CASSGAGTSGSYEQYF. CDR3 DNA: TGCGCCAGCAGCGGCGCCGGAACTAGCGGGAGCTACGAGCAGTACTTC. The chain has TRBV5-1 and TRBJ2-7, with 11 positions matching TRBD2. The CDR3 length is 16 residues. The germline gives CDR1 SGHRS, CDR2 YFSETQ. With V trimmed by 4 bases and J by 3 bases, 9 bases remained unmatched.

The chain links TRBV30 to TRBJ1-6; the D is unclear. Per the germline V gene, CDR1 is GTSNPN and CDR2 is SVGIG (reference sequence). The V and J ends lost 0 bases and 0 bases respectively, with 12 bases between them. CDR3 length equals 17 residues. The CDR3 protein is CAWSVGLTSSYNSPLHF. The CDR3 DNA is TGTGCCTGGAGTGTAGGTCTTACGAGCTCCTATAATTCACCCCTCCACTTT.

The chain carries TRBV18 and TRBJ2-7, with D tentatively TRBD1 (7 bases). CDR1 KGHSH and CDR2 LQKENI come from the germline V gene. V shed 0 bases and J shed 4 bases, with 13 bases lying between them. This CDR3 region has 15 residues. CDR3 amino acids: CASSPPEGQRYEQYF. DNA for the CDR3: TGTGCCAGCTCACCACCGGAGGGACAGAGATACGAGCAGTACTTC.

This clone was observed once. This chain uses TRBV2 with TRBJ2-5, with unresolved D. The J call may be faulty, since TRBJ2-7 better matches the DNA end. This CDR3 contains 14 residues. The germline V gene has CDR1 SNHLY and CDR2 FYNNEI. In nucleotides, the CDR3 is TGTGCCAGCAGCGCACTCAAGGGAACCAACGAGCAGTACTTC. Translation gives CASSALKGTNEQYF.

The chain combines TRBV2 with TRBJ2-5; no reliable D call. Deletions cut 3 bases from V and 2 bases from J, with 10 bases between. This CDR3 comprises 14 residues. Germline CDR1 SNHLY, CDR2 FYNNEI. In nucleotides, the CDR3 is TGTGCCAGCAGTGACCGGGCCCGGCAAGAGACCCAGTACTTC. Protein: CASSDRARQETQYF.

V and J are TRBV28 and TRBJ1-2; 7 positions match TRBD1. The CDR3 consists of 13 residues. The V and J ends lost 5 bases and 8 bases, in that order; junction bases with no gene match: 8. Per the germline V gene, CDR1 is MDHEN and CDR2 is SYDVKM. The CDR3 DNA reads as TGTGCCAGCAGTAACAATAGGGGGCTCGGCTACACCTTC. Amino acid sequence: CASSNNRGLGYTF.

V usage is TRBV28 and J usage is TRBJ2-5, with 9 positions matching TRBD1. V lost 5 bases to trimming and J lost 4 bases; unmatched junction nucleotides: 5. This CDR3 is built from 14 residues. Germline V gene data show CDR1 as MDHEN and CDR2 as SYDVKM. CDR3 in DNA: TGTGCCAGCAGTCAAACAGGGGGCCTAGAGACCCAGTACTTC. It codes for CASSQTGGLETQYF.

This chain connects TRBV4-2 to TRBJ1-5, with D tentatively TRBD1 (5 bases). There are 18 residues in the CDR3. Trimming removed 2 bases from V and 4 bases from J, with 21 bases in between. Germline CDR1 and CDR2: LGHNA and YNFKEQ. Written as DNA, the CDR3 is TGTGCCAGCAGCCAACCCCGGGGCGCAGCGGGGACGAATCAGCCCCAGCATTTT. Its protein is CASSQPRGAAGTNQPQHF.

The chain employs TRBV11-2 and TRBJ1-1; D gene ambiguous. V lost 1 base and J lost 2, with 17 bases in between. Germline loops: CDR1 SGHAT, CDR2 FQNNGV. CDR3 length: 17 residues. As DNA, the CDR3 is TGTGCCAGCAGCTTAGGAATCTACCCAGGAGGTAACACTGAAGCTTTCTTT. Translating it yields CASSLGIYPGGNTEAFF.

This chain uses TRBV28 with TRBJ1-5, with D unclear. Trimming removed 2 bases from V and 6 bases from J, with 11 bases in between. Germline-derived CDR1 and CDR2 are MDHEN and SYDVKM. This CDR3 region has 14 residues. CDR3: CASSLSTFPQPQHF. The CDR3 bases are TGTGCCAGCAGTTTAAGTACGTTTCCTCAGCCCCAGCATTTT.

This chain links TRBV11-1 with TRBJ1-1; D uncertain. Trimming left V 4 bases short and J 6 bases short, with 9 bases between. CDR1 and CDR2 (germline): SGHAT, FQDESV (reference sequence). This CDR3 is built from 12 residues. This chain's CDR3 is CASSSSFSEAFF. The CDR3 nucleotides read TGTGCCAGCAGCTCCTCGTTCTCTGAAGCTTTCTTT.

The chain couples TRBV19 to TRBJ1-5; 7 bases agree with TRBD1. The CDR3 is 13 amino acids. Germline loops: CDR1 LNHDA, CDR2 SQIVND (reference sequence). V dropped 5 bases and J dropped 5; count of bases not matched to a gene: 3. The CDR3 DNA reads as TGTGCCAGTAGTCAGCAGGGGGATCAGCCCCAGCATTTT. Amino acid sequence: CASSQQGDQPQHF.

To note about this clone: Other nucleotide sequences in the sample specify the same CDR3. The CDR3 nucleotides are TGTGCCAGCAGCTTAGTGGGCAATGAGCAGTTCTTC. Its translation is CASSLVGNEQFF. The chain couples TRBV7-2 to TRBJ2-1; D is unresolved. Germline CDR1 SGHTA, CDR2 FQGNSA. With 1 base removed from V and 6 bases from J, the gap between germline ends came to 4 bases. CDR3 length: 12 amino acids.

The CDR3 reads CASSVRTTTYEQYF. The CDR3 nucleotides read TGTGCCAGCAGTGTCAGGACTACTACTTACGAGCAGTACTTC. J is TRBJ2-7 and V is TRBV2, with D possibly matching TRBD2 (6 bases). The V and J ends lost 4 bases and 4 bases respectively, with 14 bases between them. The CDR3 length is 14 residues. Germline V gene data show CDR1 as SNHLY and CDR2 as FYNNEI.

This chain uses TRBV28 with TRBJ2-1; D not certain. CDR1 is MDHEN and CDR2 is SYDVKM in the germline V gene. CDR3 length equals 14 residues. Trimming left V 5 bases short and J 0 bases short, with 8 bases between. CDR3 amino acids: CASSDLSSYNEQFF. DNA of the CDR3: TGTGCCAGCAGTGATCTCAGCTCCTACAATGAGCAGTTCTTC.

This chain uses TRBV28 with TRBJ2-3; tentatively, D is TRBD2 (5 bases). The CDR3 has 15 amino acids. The V and J ends lost 5 bases and 6 bases respectively, with 18 bases between them. CDR1 is MDHEN, CDR2 SYDVKM, per germline. The CDR3 DNA sequence: TGTGCCAGCAGTCCCTGGACCAGTGGGGAGGATACGCAGTATTTT. It is translated as CASSPWTSGEDTQYF.

V usage is TRBV6-5 and J usage is TRBJ2-7, with a possible D match to TRBD2 (6 bases). Germline lookup yields CDR1 MNHEY and CDR2 SVGAGI. The V gene lost 6 bases and the J gene lost 7 bases, with 16 bases spanning the gap. This CDR3 contains 13 residues. DNA for the CDR3: TGTGCCAGCAGGGGGGACTCCTCCTTTGAGCAGTACTTC. Protein sequence: CASRGDSSFEQYF.

The chain couples TRBV6-1 to TRBJ2-7; maybe TRBD2 (5 bases). The V and J ends lost 1 base and 2 bases respectively, with 12 bases between them. The V gene's germline CDR1 is MNHNS and CDR2 SASEGT. The CDR3 is 15 amino acids. The CDR3 DNA reads TGTGCCAGCAGTGAAGGCAGCACGGGGACCTACGAGCAGTACTTC. Translated: CASSEGSTGTYEQYF.

The V gene is TRBV5-1, the J gene TRBJ1-1; no definite D call. Per the germline V gene, CDR1 is SGHRS and CDR2 is YFSETQ. The V end lost 4 bases, the J end lost 4 bases, and 11 bases lay between the germline ends. This CDR3 has 13 amino acids. The chain's CDR3 is CASSQHSRTEAFF. Here the CDR3 DNA reads TGCGCCAGCAGCCAACACTCCCGCACTGAAGCTTTCTTT.

The rearrangement uses TRBV4-1 and TRBJ2-3; TRBD2 matches at 10 bases. This CDR3 comprises 16 residues. Germline V gives CDR1 MGHRA, CDR2 YSYEKL. V shed 3 bases, J shed 4 bases, and the junction held 7 bases outside the gene matches. CDR3 residues: CASSHGSSGRPDTQYF. The DNA of the CDR3 is TGCGCCAGCAGCCATGGGTCTAGCGGGAGACCAGATACGCAGTATTTT.

CDR3 nucleotides: TGTGCCAGCAATAGCGGCACGGCGAACACTGAAGCTTTCTTT. Protein product: CASNSGTANTEAFF. The chain couples TRBV2 to TRBJ1-1, with D unclear. V was cut by 7 bases and J by 1 base, with 13 bases left in between. Germline lookup yields CDR1 SNHLY and CDR2 FYNNEI. CDR3 length: 14 residues. Full variable domain (missing parts from reference TRBV2 and TRBJ1-1): EPEVTQTPSHQVTQMGQEVILRCVPISNHLYFYWYRQILGQKVEFLVSFYNNEISEKSEIFDDQFSVERPDGSNFTLKIRSTKLEDSAMYFCASNSGTANTEAFFGQGTRLTVV.

The rearrangement uses TRBV13 and TRBJ2-1, with 7 positions matching TRBD2. The trim removed 2 bases at V and 7 bases at J, leaving 8 bases unmatched. Germline CDR1 PRHDT, CDR2 FYEKMQ (reference sequence). The CDR3 consists of 15 residues. CDR3 nucleotide sequence: TGTGCCAGCAGCTTAAACGGGAGGAATGGGAATGAGCAGTTCTTC. The encoded protein is CASSLNGRNGNEQFF.

This chain joins TRBV4-1 and TRBJ2-2; TRBD1 agrees at 7 bases. Germline loops: CDR1 MGHRA, CDR2 YSYEKL. The CDR3 length is 18 residues. V was pared by 1 base and J by 3 bases, with 11 bases of the junction left unmatched. Here the CDR3 reads CASSQGGQFERDTGELFF. The CDR3 nucleotides read TGCGCCAGCAGCCAAGGGGGACAGTTCGAGCGTGACACCGGGGAGCTGTTTTTT.

The chain recombines TRBV28 with TRBJ2-7; TRBD2 agrees at 8 bases. The germline gives CDR1 MDHEN, CDR2 SYDVKM. After removal of 6 bases from V and 3 bases from J, the junction contained 4 bases not matched to a gene. The length of the CDR3 is 13 residues. CDR3 in DNA: TGTGCCAGCAGAGCGGGAGTGATCTACGAGCAGTACTTC. Amino acid sequence: CASRAGVIYEQYF.